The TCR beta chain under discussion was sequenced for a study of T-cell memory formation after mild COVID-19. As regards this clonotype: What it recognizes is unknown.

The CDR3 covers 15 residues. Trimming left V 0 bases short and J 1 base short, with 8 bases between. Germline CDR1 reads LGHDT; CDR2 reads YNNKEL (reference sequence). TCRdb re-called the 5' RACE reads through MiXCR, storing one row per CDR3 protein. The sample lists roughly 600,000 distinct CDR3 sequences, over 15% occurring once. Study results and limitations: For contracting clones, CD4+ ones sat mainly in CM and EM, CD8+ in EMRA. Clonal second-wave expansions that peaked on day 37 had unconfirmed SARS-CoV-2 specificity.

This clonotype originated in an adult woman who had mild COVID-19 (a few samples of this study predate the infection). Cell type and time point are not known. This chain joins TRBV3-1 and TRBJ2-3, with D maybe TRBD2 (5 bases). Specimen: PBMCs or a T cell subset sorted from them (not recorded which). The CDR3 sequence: CASSQDAGGTDTQYF. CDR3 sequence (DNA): TGTGCCAGCAGCCAAGATGCCGGGGGCACAGATACGCAGTATTTT.